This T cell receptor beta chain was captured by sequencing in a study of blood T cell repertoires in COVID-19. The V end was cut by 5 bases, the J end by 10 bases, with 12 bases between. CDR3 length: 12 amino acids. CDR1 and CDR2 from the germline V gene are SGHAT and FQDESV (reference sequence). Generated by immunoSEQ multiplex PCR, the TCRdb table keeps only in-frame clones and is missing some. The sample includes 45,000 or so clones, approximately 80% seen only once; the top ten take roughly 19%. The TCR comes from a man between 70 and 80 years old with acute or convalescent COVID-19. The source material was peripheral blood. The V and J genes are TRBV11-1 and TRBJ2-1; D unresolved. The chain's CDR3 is CASSVRLAEQFF. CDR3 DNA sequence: TGTGCCAGCAGCGTCCGATTGGCAGAGCAGTTCTTC.